A single sample is the source of the 15 T cell receptor beta chains below, sequenced in a study of human T cells and chemical hapten exposure. From the RACE reads, TCRdb called clonotypes with MiXCR, one entry per CDR3 protein. The sample shows 300,000 to 400,000 distinct CDR3 sequences, 4.5% to 6% of them seen only once. Sample time point: pre-sensitization, week 0. Treatment: therapeutic diphenylcyclopropenone sensitization with weekly scalp DPC. Material: whole blood, obtained in connection with sensitization to the hapten diphenylcyclopropenone (DPC). These receptors originate from a woman in her fifties or sixties with alopecia areata. Some clones in this sample may be carry-over from other donors' samples.

In its sample, this clonotype was seen many times. The rearrangement joins TRBV6-6 to TRBJ2-4; maybe TRBD2 (5 bases). V was pared by 6 bases and J by 0 bases, with 9 bases between. The CDR3 is 14 amino acids. In germline, CDR1 is MNHNY, CDR2 SVGAGI (reference sequence). CDR3 sequence reads: CASSQGLAKNIQYF. CDR3 sequence (DNA): TGTGCCAGCAGCCAAGGACTAGCCAAAAACATTCAGTACTTC.

The V and J genes are TRBV5-1 and TRBJ1-3; tentative D call: TRBD1 (6 bases). The CDR3 is 13 residues long. V dropped 1 base and J dropped 14 bases, with 16 bases sitting between them. Germline V gives CDR1 SGHRS, CDR2 YFSETQ. The CDR3 DNA sequence: TGCGCCAGCAGCTTGAGTGGACAGCTCCACTTATATTTT. Translation: CASSLSGQLHLYF.

The chain is built from TRBV29-1 and TRBJ2-1; 8 positions match TRBD2. The CDR3 length is 15 residues. The trim removed 7 bases at V and 8 bases at J, leaving 16 bases unmatched. Germline CDR1 reads SQVTM; CDR2 reads ANQGSEA. The CDR3 loop reads CSADRGSGMVHEQFF. The CDR3 DNA reads as TGCAGCGCCGATAGAGGTAGCGGGATGGTTCATGAGCAGTTCTTC.

This clonotype was found many times. The CDR3 protein is CASSPSEILGNIQYF. The CDR3 nucleotides read TGCGCCAGCAGTCCCAGCGAGATTCTGGGAAACATTCAGTACTTC. The chain is built from TRBV5-1 and TRBJ2-4; D call uncertain. Germline V gives CDR1 SGHRS, CDR2 YFSETQ. The CDR3 extends over 15 amino acids. V lost 5 bases to trimming and J lost 6 bases, with 18 bases between them.

This clonotype was seen only a few times. This chain uses TRBV6-1 with TRBJ1-4; D gene ambiguous. The V end was cut by 1 base, the J end by 8 bases, with 11 bases between. Germline lookup yields CDR1 MNHNS and CDR2 SASEGT. The CDR3 covers 14 residues. The DNA for the CDR3 is TGTGCCAGCAGTGAAGTAGGCCTTACAGAAAAACTGTTTTTT. Protein sequence: CASSEVGLTEKLFF.

This clonotype was observed at least ten times. The chain is built from TRBV27 and TRBJ2-7; 10 bases line up with TRBD1. Germline-derived CDR1 and CDR2 are MNHEY and SMNVEV (reference sequence). This CDR3 region has 10 residues. Trimming took 8 bases from V and 13 from J; bases not matched to a gene: 5. CDR3 residues: CASGTGAQYF. For the CDR3, the DNA is TGTGCCAGCGGGACAGGGGCCCAATACTTC.

This clonotype was seen more than once but under ten times. The junction shows a germline mismatch at one end, possibly a read error. V gene TRBV5-1 combines with J gene TRBJ1-4; 9 bases agree with TRBD1. The CDR3 extends over 15 amino acids. CDR1 SGHRS and CDR2 YFSETQ come from the germline V gene. The CDR3 sequence is CASRLAGTGNEKLFF. Written as DNA, the CDR3 is TGCGCCAGCAGATTGGCCGGGACAGGGAATGAAAAACTGTTTTTT.

The gene calls are TRBV3-1 and TRBJ2-7, with a possible D match to TRBD1 (6 bases). Per the germline V gene, CDR1 is LGHDT and CDR2 is YNNKEL (reference sequence). The V gene lost 0 bases and the J gene lost 7 bases, with 13 bases spanning the gap. The CDR3 is 14 residues long. CDR3 sequence reads: CASSQDGQYEEQYF. CDR3 nucleotides: TGTGCCAGCAGCCAAGATGGACAGTACGAGGAGCAGTACTTC.

In its sample, this clonotype was seen many times. This chain joins TRBV15 and TRBJ1-2; 7 bases line up with TRBD1. This CDR3 spans 14 amino acids. V was clipped by 0 bases and J by 4 bases; unmatched bases: 2. The germline V gene has CDR1 LNHNV and CDR2 YYDKDF (reference sequence). In DNA form, the CDR3 reads TGTGCCACCAGCAGAGAGTCAGGGGGCTATGGCTACACCTTC. It translates to CATSRESGGYGYTF.

This chain joins TRBV28 and TRBJ2-3, with D possibly being TRBD1 or TRBD2 (5 bases each). The CDR3 is made up of 13 amino acids. The germline V gene has CDR1 MDHEN and CDR2 SYDVKM. Trimming stripped 5 bases from V and 5 bases from J, with 11 bases between. The CDR3 reads CASSTRTQDTQYF. CDR3 coding DNA: TGTGCCAGCAGTACTAGGACACAAGATACGCAGTATTTT.

This chain connects TRBV7-2 to TRBJ1-4; possible D gene TRBD1, 6 bases. Trimming removed 2 bases at V and 1 base at J, with 11 bases between. The CDR3 covers 16 residues. Germline assignment: CDR1 SGHTA and CDR2 FQGNSA. For the CDR3, the DNA is TGTGCCAGCAGCTTAACAGGGATAGGAACTAATGAAAAACTGTTTTTT. Translation gives CASSLTGIGTNEKLFF.

This clonotype has just a few counts. The V call is TRBV3-1, the J call TRBJ2-1; TRBD1 matches at 9 bases. This CDR3 is 16 amino acids long. The V segment lost 5 bases and the J segment 1 base; nucleotides outside the gene matches: 6. Looked up from germline, CDR1 is LGHDT and CDR2 is YNNKEL (reference sequence). The CDR3 is CASSDMDRGSYNEQFF. CDR3 bases: TGTGCCAGCAGCGATATGGACAGGGGATCCTACAATGAGCAGTTCTTC.

The DNA for the CDR3 is TGCAGCGTTGAATTAGCGGGACACAATGAAAAACTGTTTTTT. This gives the protein CSVELAGHNEKLFF. The V call is TRBV29-1, the J call TRBJ1-4; D perhaps matches TRBD1 (6 bases). Trimming took 2 bases from V and 5 from J, leaving 12 bases between them. This CDR3 has 14 residues. The V gene's germline CDR1 is SQVTM and CDR2 ANQGSEA.

The sample holds many counts of this clonotype. The chain recombines TRBV13 with TRBJ2-7, with D possibly matching TRBD1 (6 bases). This CDR3 has 15 residues. V was shortened by 0 bases and J by 3 bases, with 12 bases between the two germline ends. Germline CDR1 reads PRHDT; CDR2 reads FYEKMQ (reference sequence). CDR3 bases: TGTGCCAGCAGCTTAGGGACAGGCTGGCTCTACGAGCAGTACTTC. Its translation is CASSLGTGWLYEQYF.

This chain joins TRBV12-3 or TRBV12-4 and TRBJ1-2; no firm D call. The CDR3 contains 13 residues. The V and J ends lost 0 bases and 8 bases respectively, with 10 bases between them. The DNA for the CDR3 is TGTGCCAGCAGTTTAGCGGGCGAGGAAGGCTACACCTTC. Amino acid sequence: CASSLAGEEGYTF.